This TCR beta chain was retrieved from a study of blood T cell repertoires in COVID-19. Study overall: There were acute and convalescent COVID-19 samples, and they came from the United States, Italy and Spain. In each case, the material was cDNA or gDNA derived from T cells, B-cell-depleted T cells, or PBMCs.

Germline CDR1 is SGHNT and CDR2 is YYREEE (reference sequence). CDR3 length equals 16 residues. V was shortened by 0 bases and J by 0 bases, with 12 bases between the two germline ends. Methods used by the authors: The assay estimated nucleated cells by amplifying reference gene primers. The protocol was immunoSEQ multiplex PCR, while the TCRdb copy is restricted to in-frame clones and leaves out a portion. V and J calls plus clone size are reproduced from that table; the DNA served to infer D and trimming. This repertoire shows approximately 130,000 clones, roughly 86% found once; its top ten account for 10% to 15%.

This TCR came from a human donor in a cohort sampled during active COVID-19. The specimen sequenced was peripheral blood. This chain connects TRBV5-4 to TRBJ1-1; the D gene is possibly TRBD1 (5 bases). The CDR3 nucleotides read TGTGCCAGCAGCTTGGCGGCAGGGTCCATGAACACTGAAGCTTTCTTT. Translation gives CASSLAAGSMNTEAFF.